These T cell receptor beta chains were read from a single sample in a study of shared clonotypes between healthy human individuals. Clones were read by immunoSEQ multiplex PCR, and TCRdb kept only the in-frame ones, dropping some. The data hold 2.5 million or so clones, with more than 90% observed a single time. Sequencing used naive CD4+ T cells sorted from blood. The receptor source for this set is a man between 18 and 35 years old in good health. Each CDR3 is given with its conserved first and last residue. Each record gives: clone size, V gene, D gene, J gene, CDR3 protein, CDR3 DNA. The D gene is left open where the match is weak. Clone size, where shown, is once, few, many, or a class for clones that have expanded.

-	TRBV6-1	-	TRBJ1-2	CASSEYDKVNYGYTF	TGTGCCAGCAGTGAATATGATAAGGTCAACTATGGCTACACCTTC
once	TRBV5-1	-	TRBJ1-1	CASSLGLVNTEAFF	TGCGCCAGCAGCTTGGGGCTAGTGAACACTGAAGCTTTCTTT
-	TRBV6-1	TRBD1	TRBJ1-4	CASSLQGAIEKLFF	TGTGCCAGCAGTCTACAGGGGGCGATTGAAAAACTGTTTTTT
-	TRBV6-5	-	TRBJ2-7	CASSYSMGVAPYEQYF	TGTGCCAGCAGTTACTCCATGGGGGTCGCTCCCTACGAGCAGTACTTC
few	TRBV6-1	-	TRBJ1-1	CASSEAYRVGQNTEAFF	TGTGCCAGCAGTGAAGCGTACCGGGTGGGGCAGAACACTGAAGCTTTCTTT
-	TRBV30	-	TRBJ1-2	CASFVSRDAARGYGYTF	TGTGCCTCCTTCGTATCCCGGGATGCCGCCCGGGGCTATGGCTACACCTTC
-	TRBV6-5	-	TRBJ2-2	CASSIDSITGELFF	TGTGCCAGCAGTATCGACTCGATTACCGGGGAGCTGTTTTTT
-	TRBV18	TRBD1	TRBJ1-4	CASSPTEGATNEKLFF	TGTGCCAGCTCACCAACCGAGGGGGCGACTAATGAAAAACTGTTTTTT
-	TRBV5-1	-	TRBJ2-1	CASSERTSYNEQFF	TGCGCCAGCAGCGAGCGGACCTCCTACAATGAGCAGTTCTTC
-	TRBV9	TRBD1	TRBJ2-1	CASSPATGGNEQFF	TGTGCCAGCAGCCCCGCGACAGGGGGCAATGAGCAGTTCTTC
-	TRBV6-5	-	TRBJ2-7	CASSYSSHGLYEQYF	TGTGCCAGCAGTTACTCATCGCACGGACTATACGAGCAGTACTTC
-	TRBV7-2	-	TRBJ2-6	CASEDRRPGANVLTF	TGTGCCAGCGAAGACAGGAGGCCTGGGGCCAACGTCCTGACTTTC
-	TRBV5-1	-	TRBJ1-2	CASSLALGTGGYTF	TGCGCCAGCAGCTTGGCCCTTGGGACGGGTGGCTACACCTTC
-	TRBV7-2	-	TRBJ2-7	CASSLDPTYEQYF	TGTGCCAGCAGCTTAGACCCTACCTACGAGCAGTACTTC
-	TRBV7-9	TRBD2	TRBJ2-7	CASSLSTSGVSYEQYF	TGTGCCAGCAGCTTAAGTACTAGCGGGGTCTCCTACGAGCAGTACTTC
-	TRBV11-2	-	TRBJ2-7	CASLRGASYEQYF	TGTGCCAGCCTTAGGGGAGCCTCCTACGAGCAGTACTTC
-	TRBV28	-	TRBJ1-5	CASRTAGAGLGTGNQPQHF	TGTGCCAGCAGAACGGCGGGGGCAGGGTTGGGGACTGGCAATCAGCCCCAGCATTTT
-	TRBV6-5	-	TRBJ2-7	CASRAATYEQYF	TGTGCCAGCAGAGCAGCCACCTACGAGCAGTACTTC
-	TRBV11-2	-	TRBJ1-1	CASSLGHGNTEAFF	TGTGCCAGCAGCTTAGGTCACGGGAACACTGAAGCTTTCTTT
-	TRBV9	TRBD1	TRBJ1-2	CASSIGQGDAYGYTF	TGTGCCAGCAGCATTGGACAGGGGGACGCCTATGGCTACACCTTC
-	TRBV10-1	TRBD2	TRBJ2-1	CASSEQTSGGGLNEQFF	TGCGCCAGCAGTGAGCAAACTAGCGGGGGGGGACTAAATGAGCAGTTCTTC
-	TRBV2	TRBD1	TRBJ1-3	CALGGTGDGTIYF	TGTGCCCTCGGAGGGACAGGGGATGGTACCATATATTTT
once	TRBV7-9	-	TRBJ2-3	CASSPSRSSLGKDTQYF	TGTGCCAGCAGCCCCAGCCGATCTAGCCTAGGGAAAGATACGCAGTATTTT
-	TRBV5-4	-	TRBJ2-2	CASSSRNTGELFF	TGTGCCAGCAGCTCCAGGAACACCGGGGAGCTGTTTTTT
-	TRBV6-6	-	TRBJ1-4	CASSYSGGVKLFF	TGTGCCAGCAGTTACTCCGGCGGGGTAAAACTGTTTTTT
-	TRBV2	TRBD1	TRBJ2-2	CASSVNRGSGTGELFF	TGTGCCAGCAGTGTCAACAGGGGAAGCGGCACCGGGGAGCTGTTTTTT
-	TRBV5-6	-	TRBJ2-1	CASSVKQAYPRNEQFF	TGTGCCAGCAGCGTCAAACAGGCTTACCCTAGGAATGAGCAGTTCTTC